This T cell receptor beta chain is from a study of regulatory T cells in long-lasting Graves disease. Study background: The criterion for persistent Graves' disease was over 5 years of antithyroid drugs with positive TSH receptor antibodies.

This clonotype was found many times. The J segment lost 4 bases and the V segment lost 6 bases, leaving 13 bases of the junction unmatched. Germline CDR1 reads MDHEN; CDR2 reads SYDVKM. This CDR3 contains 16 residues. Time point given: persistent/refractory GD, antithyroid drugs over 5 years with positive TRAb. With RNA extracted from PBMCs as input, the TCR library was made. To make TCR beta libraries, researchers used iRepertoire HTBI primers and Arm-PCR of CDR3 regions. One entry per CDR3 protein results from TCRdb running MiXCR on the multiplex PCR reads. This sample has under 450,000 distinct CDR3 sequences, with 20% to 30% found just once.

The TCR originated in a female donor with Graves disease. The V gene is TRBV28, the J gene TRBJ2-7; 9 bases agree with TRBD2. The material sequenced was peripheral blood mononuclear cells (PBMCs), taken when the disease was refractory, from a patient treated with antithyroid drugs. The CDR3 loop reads CASSPSSGRDSYEQYF. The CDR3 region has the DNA TGTGCCAGCAGCCCCAGTAGCGGGAGAGATTCTTACGAGCAGTACTTC.